The sequence of this TCR beta chain was determined in a study of T cells in Graves' hyperthyroidism and ophthalmopathy. Amplification of TCR beta CDR3 regions used RNA as the template. Carried out on the TCR CDR3, a first-round RT-PCR used the HTBI primer set. TCRdb redid the calling of the multiplex PCR reads with MiXCR, one entry per CDR3 protein. The sample lists some 720,000 distinct CDR3 sequences; approximately 16% were seen once. Used for diagnoses were clinical symptoms, serum thyroxine and TRAb, thyroid ultrasound and orbital computed tomography. This CDR3 is 14 amino acids long. V gave up 3 bases and J gave up 6 bases; unmatched junction bases: 6. Germline V gene data show CDR1 as KGHSH and CDR2 as LQKENI.

Material: blood. The rearrangement joins TRBV18 to TRBJ1-1; 8 nucleotides agree with TRBD1. The TCR comes from a man between 18 and 29 years old with Graves' hyperthyroidism. This CDR3 is CASSPLGQDAEAFF. The CDR3 nucleotides read TGTGCCAGCTCACCCCTGGGACAGGACGCTGAAGCTTTCTTT. Together with reference TRBV18 and TRBJ1-1, the CDR3 gives the full variable domain: NAGVMQNPRHLVRRRGQEARLRCSPMKGHSHVYWYRQLPEEGLKFMVYLQKENIIDESGMPKERFSAEFPKEGPSILRIQQVVRGDSAAYFCASSPLGQDAEAFFGQGTRLTVV.